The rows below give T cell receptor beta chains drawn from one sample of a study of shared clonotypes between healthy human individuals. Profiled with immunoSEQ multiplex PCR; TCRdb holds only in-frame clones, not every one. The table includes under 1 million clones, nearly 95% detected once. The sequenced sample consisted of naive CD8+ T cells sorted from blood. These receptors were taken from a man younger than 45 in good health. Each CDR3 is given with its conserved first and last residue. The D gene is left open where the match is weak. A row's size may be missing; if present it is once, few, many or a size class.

cdr3_nt: TGTGCCAGCAGCTTCGAGGGACTAGCGATCCGCACGCCCACCTACGAGCAGTACTTC
cdr3_aa: CASSFEGLAIRTPTYEQYF
j_call: TRBJ2-7
d_call: TRBD2
clone_size: -
v_call: TRBV13

cdr3_nt: TGTGCCATCAGTCAACCACTGGACTACGAGCAGTACTTC
cdr3_aa: CAISQPLDYEQYF
j_call: TRBJ2-7
d_call: -
clone_size: -
v_call: TRBV10-3

cdr3_nt: TGTGCCAGCAGTTTATCCGGACTAGCTTACGAGCAGTACTTC
cdr3_aa: CASSLSGLAYEQYF
j_call: TRBJ2-7
d_call: TRBD2
clone_size: -
v_call: TRBV28

cdr3_nt: TGTGCCAGCAGATCAACGGGACTAGCGAGATACAATGAGCAGTTCTTC
cdr3_aa: CASRSTGLARYNEQFF
j_call: TRBJ2-1
d_call: TRBD2
clone_size: -
v_call: TRBV5-6

cdr3_nt: TGTGCCAGCAGCTCTCTCGTCGCGGGGAAGAACACTGAAGCTTTCTTT
cdr3_aa: CASSSLVAGKNTEAFF
j_call: TRBJ1-1
d_call: -
clone_size: -
v_call: TRBV5-4

cdr3_nt: TGCGCCACCCCGACAGGGGAACCCTACGAGCAGTACTTC
cdr3_aa: CATPTGEPYEQYF
j_call: TRBJ2-7
d_call: TRBD1
clone_size: -
v_call: TRBV10-1

cdr3_nt: TGTGCCAGCAGGGAGACAGGATATAGCAATCAGCCCCAGCATTTT
cdr3_aa: CASRETGYSNQPQHF
j_call: TRBJ1-5
d_call: -
clone_size: -
v_call: TRBV6-5

cdr3_nt: TGTGCCAGCAGTTCACGAGGACAGGGGCACTACAATGAGCAGTTCTTC
cdr3_aa: CASSSRGQGHYNEQFF
j_call: TRBJ2-1
d_call: TRBD1
clone_size: once
v_call: TRBV6-5

cdr3_nt: TGTGCCAGCACTTCGGGAGGACAGGGCTTACCTAATGAAAAACTGTTTTTT
cdr3_aa: CASTSGGQGLPNEKLFF
j_call: TRBJ1-4
d_call: TRBD1
clone_size: -
v_call: TRBV4-2

cdr3_nt: TGTGCCAGCAGTCCCGAGGCGGGAGTTTCCGAGCAGTACTTC
cdr3_aa: CASSPEAGVSEQYF
j_call: TRBJ2-7
d_call: TRBD2
clone_size: -
v_call: TRBV7-9

cdr3_nt: TGCGCCAGCAGCCAAGCCCAGCGGGCTGACAATGAGCAGTTCTTC
cdr3_aa: CASSQAQRADNEQFF
j_call: TRBJ2-1
d_call: -
clone_size: -
v_call: TRBV4-3

cdr3_nt: TGTGCCAGCAGTGAGGGACTCTCCTACGAGCAGTACTTC
cdr3_aa: CASSEGLSYEQYF
j_call: TRBJ2-7
d_call: -
clone_size: -
v_call: TRBV6-1

cdr3_nt: TGTGCCAGCTCACCGTCCTGGGGCAGGGAGGGCGGTCAATCCAAAAACATTCAGTACTTC
cdr3_aa: CASSPSWGREGGQSKNIQYF
j_call: TRBJ2-4
d_call: TRBD2
clone_size: -
v_call: TRBV18

cdr3_nt: TGCAGCGTATATAGGAGGGGGGTCACCGGGGAGCTGTTTTTT
cdr3_aa: CSVYRRGVTGELFF
j_call: TRBJ2-2
d_call: -
clone_size: -
v_call: TRBV29-1

cdr3_nt: TGTGCCAGCAGCGCGCGACAGGGTTGGAGTGAGCAGTTCTTC
cdr3_aa: CASSARQGWSEQFF
j_call: TRBJ2-1
d_call: TRBD1
clone_size: -
v_call: TRBV6-4

cdr3_nt: TGTGCCAGCAGCTCCAACGTGGGGCCTCAGCTTACAGACGAGCAGTACTTC
cdr3_aa: CASSSNVGPQLTDEQYF
j_call: TRBJ2-7
d_call: -
clone_size: -
v_call: TRBV7-9

cdr3_nt: TGCGCCAGCAGCCAATCGGGACAGGCGGCAGATACGCAGTATTTT
cdr3_aa: CASSQSGQAADTQYF
j_call: TRBJ2-3
d_call: TRBD1
clone_size: -
v_call: TRBV4-1

cdr3_nt: TGTGCCAGCAGCTTATACCGGGACCCCATCACCGGGGAGCTGTTTTTT
cdr3_aa: CASSLYRDPITGELFF
j_call: TRBJ2-2
d_call: -
clone_size: -
v_call: TRBV7-8

cdr3_nt: TGTGCCAGTAGTAACGGACAGGGGAACACCGGGGAGCTGTTTTTT
cdr3_aa: CASSNGQGNTGELFF
j_call: TRBJ2-2
d_call: TRBD1
clone_size: -
v_call: TRBV19

cdr3_nt: TGTGCCAGCAGCTTAGGCGGTCAGGGGAAGACCTACGAGCAGTACTTC
cdr3_aa: CASSLGGQGKTYEQYF
j_call: TRBJ2-7
d_call: -
clone_size: -
v_call: TRBV7-8

cdr3_nt: TGTGCCAGCAGTTTCGGGCAGGGGGGATTCGGGGAGCTGTTTTTT
cdr3_aa: CASSFGQGGFGELFF
j_call: TRBJ2-2
d_call: -
clone_size: -
v_call: TRBV27

cdr3_nt: TGTGCCAGCTCACCACCGGCGGGGGCTGGGGCCAACGTCCTGACTTTC
cdr3_aa: CASSPPAGAGANVLTF
j_call: TRBJ2-6
d_call: TRBD2
clone_size: -
v_call: TRBV18

cdr3_nt: TGTGCTAGCAGCTTGCAAGCGGGAGGGACCGGGGAGCTGTTTTTT
cdr3_aa: CASSLQAGGTGELFF
j_call: TRBJ2-2
d_call: TRBD2
clone_size: -
v_call: TRBV7-7

cdr3_nt: TGTGCCAGCAGCCAAACAGGGGGCGCCCGCACCGGGGAGCTGTTTTTT
cdr3_aa: CASSQTGGARTGELFF
j_call: TRBJ2-2
d_call: TRBD1
clone_size: -
v_call: TRBV9

cdr3_nt: TGCGCCAGCAGCCAAGTTGTGAAGACCGGGGAGCTGTTTTTT
cdr3_aa: CASSQVVKTGELFF
j_call: TRBJ2-2
d_call: -
clone_size: -
v_call: TRBV4-3

cdr3_nt: TGTGCCAGCAGCTTGTTAGGAAATCAGCCCCAGCATTTT
cdr3_aa: CASSLLGNQPQHF
j_call: TRBJ1-5
d_call: -
clone_size: -
v_call: TRBV5-6

cdr3_nt: TGTGCCAGCAGCCAGCTCGACGGGAGTATCTACAATGAGCAGTTCTTC
cdr3_aa: CASSQLDGSIYNEQFF
j_call: TRBJ2-1
d_call: -
clone_size: -
v_call: TRBV7-9

cdr3_nt: TGTGCCAGTAGGCCAGGGAGACTTAGCACAGATACGCAGTATTTT
cdr3_aa: CASRPGRLSTDTQYF
j_call: TRBJ2-3
d_call: -
clone_size: -
v_call: TRBV19

cdr3_nt: TGCGCCAGCAGCTCGGACAGGGGTGACTCCTATGGCTACACCTTC
cdr3_aa: CASSSDRGDSYGYTF
j_call: TRBJ1-2
d_call: TRBD1
clone_size: -
v_call: TRBV5-1

cdr3_nt: TGTGCCAGCAGCGTAGAGGCCAGGGAGGAAGAGACCCAGTACTTC
cdr3_aa: CASSVEAREEETQYF
j_call: TRBJ2-5
d_call: -
clone_size: -
v_call: TRBV9

cdr3_nt: TGTGCCAGCAGCTTCCGGGACATGGGCGTCTTTGGCTACACCTTC
cdr3_aa: CASSFRDMGVFGYTF
j_call: TRBJ1-2
d_call: -
clone_size: -
v_call: TRBV7-8

cdr3_nt: TGTGCCAGCAGCTCACCGGGACTAGCTTACGAGCAGTACTTC
cdr3_aa: CASSSPGLAYEQYF
j_call: TRBJ2-7
d_call: TRBD2
clone_size: -
v_call: TRBV7-9

cdr3_nt: TGTGCCAGCAGCGGGGGAGCGGGGGTTCGAGAGACCCAGTACTTC
cdr3_aa: CASSGGAGVRETQYF
j_call: TRBJ2-5
d_call: TRBD2
clone_size: -
v_call: TRBV7-9

cdr3_nt: TGCGCCAGCAGTGGGGACAGGGGTGAACAGCCCCAGCATTTT
cdr3_aa: CASSGDRGEQPQHF
j_call: TRBJ1-5
d_call: TRBD1
clone_size: few
v_call: TRBV10-1

cdr3_nt: TGTGCCAGCTCACCACCGGCGGGATGGAAGACCCAGTACTTC
cdr3_aa: CASSPPAGWKTQYF
j_call: TRBJ2-5
d_call: -
clone_size: -
v_call: TRBV18

cdr3_nt: TGTGCCAGCAGTGAAATGTGGGGTATCACTGAAGCTTTCTTT
cdr3_aa: CASSEMWGITEAFF
j_call: TRBJ1-1
d_call: -
clone_size: -
v_call: TRBV2

cdr3_nt: TGTGCCAGCTCACAGGCGGGAGGGCACAACTCCTACAATGAGCAGTTCTTC
cdr3_aa: CASSQAGGHNSYNEQFF
j_call: TRBJ2-1
d_call: TRBD2
clone_size: -
v_call: TRBV18

cdr3_nt: TGTGCCAGCAGTGGACAGGGATTAAATCAGCCCCAGCATTTT
cdr3_aa: CASSGQGLNQPQHF
j_call: TRBJ1-5
d_call: TRBD1
clone_size: -
v_call: TRBV27

cdr3_nt: TGTGCCAGCAGCCAACCCCGGATAGGATCCTACAATGAGCAGTTCTTC
cdr3_aa: CASSQPRIGSYNEQFF
j_call: TRBJ2-1
d_call: -
clone_size: -
v_call: TRBV14

cdr3_nt: TGTGCCAGCAGTCCGACTAGCGGGGGGTACAATGAGCAGTTCTTC
cdr3_aa: CASSPTSGGYNEQFF
j_call: TRBJ2-1
d_call: TRBD2
clone_size: -
v_call: TRBV2

cdr3_nt: TGTGCCACCCAAGTAGCGGGAGGCTACAATGAGCAGTTCTTC
cdr3_aa: CATQVAGGYNEQFF
j_call: TRBJ2-1
d_call: TRBD2
clone_size: -
v_call: TRBV15

cdr3_nt: TGTGCCAGCAGCCCACCGGCGGGAGCGACAGATACGCAGTATTTT
cdr3_aa: CASSPPAGATDTQYF
j_call: TRBJ2-3
d_call: TRBD2
clone_size: -
v_call: TRBV7-9

cdr3_nt: TGTGCCAGCAGCTCGTCGGGTGGACGACTAGGAGCTTTCTTT
cdr3_aa: CASSSSGGRLGAFF
j_call: TRBJ1-1
d_call: -
clone_size: -
v_call: TRBV7-9

cdr3_nt: TGTGCCAGCAGTGAAGGGGGACTAGTTTATAGTTCGTCCAATGAGCAGTTCTTC
cdr3_aa: CASSEGGLVYSSSNEQFF
j_call: TRBJ2-1
d_call: TRBD2
clone_size: -
v_call: TRBV6-1

cdr3_nt: TGTGCCAGCAGTTTTTTGGGGTATCCGGACAGCAATCAGCCCCAGCATTTT
cdr3_aa: CASSFLGYPDSNQPQHF
j_call: TRBJ1-5
d_call: -
clone_size: -
v_call: TRBV28

cdr3_nt: TGTGCCATCAGGGACAGGGCCCATGTCGAGCAGTACTTC
cdr3_aa: CAIRDRAHVEQYF
j_call: TRBJ2-7
d_call: TRBD1
clone_size: -
v_call: TRBV10-3

cdr3_nt: TGTGCCAGCAGCTTAGAAGCGGGAGTAACCGAGCAGTACTTC
cdr3_aa: CASSLEAGVTEQYF
j_call: TRBJ2-7
d_call: TRBD2
clone_size: -
v_call: TRBV7-6

cdr3_nt: TGTGCCTGTCTCCACAATGAGCAGTTCTTC
cdr3_aa: CACLHNEQFF
j_call: TRBJ2-1
d_call: -
clone_size: -
v_call: TRBV30

cdr3_nt: TGTGCCAGCAGCTTAGTGGCTAGCGGGCCTAGCACAGATACGCAGTATTTT
cdr3_aa: CASSLVASGPSTDTQYF
j_call: TRBJ2-3
d_call: TRBD2
clone_size: -
v_call: TRBV11-2

cdr3_nt: TGTGCCAGCAGAATCGGGATAGGGTACAATGAGCAGTTCTTC
cdr3_aa: CASRIGIGYNEQFF
j_call: TRBJ2-1
d_call: -
clone_size: -
v_call: TRBV6-5

cdr3_nt: TGTGCCAGCAGCTTATTCCCAGGACATCAGCCCCAGCATTTT
cdr3_aa: CASSLFPGHQPQHF
j_call: TRBJ1-5
d_call: -
clone_size: -
v_call: TRBV11-2

cdr3_nt: TGTGCCAGCAGGAAGACAGGGGGCAATCAGCCCCAGCATTTT
cdr3_aa: CASRKTGGNQPQHF
j_call: TRBJ1-5
d_call: TRBD1
clone_size: few
v_call: TRBV2

cdr3_nt: TGCGCCAGCAGAAAAGAGGGCCCAGCCGATACGCAGTATTTT
cdr3_aa: CASRKEGPADTQYF
j_call: TRBJ2-3
d_call: -
clone_size: -
v_call: TRBV4-1

cdr3_nt: TGTGCCAGCAGTACCCGGCTAGCGGGAGTAGGATACAATGAGCAGTTCTTC
cdr3_aa: CASSTRLAGVGYNEQFF
j_call: TRBJ2-1
d_call: TRBD2
clone_size: -
v_call: TRBV27

cdr3_nt: TGTGCCAGCAGCGTCCCCGATCCGACTAGCGGGAGGGACACGAACACCGGGGAGCTGTTTTTT
cdr3_aa: CASSVPDPTSGRDTNTGELFF
j_call: TRBJ2-2
d_call: TRBD2
clone_size: -
v_call: TRBV9